The clone carrying this TCR beta chain was seen a handful of times. This sample stems from a study of PD-L1 blockade in urothelial cancer. Study context: The patients' atezolizumab therapy, 1,200 mg intravenously every 3 weeks, started in the mid-2010s. Analyzed time points were 3 weeks (second dose) and 6 weeks after therapy began. Blood gave a median approximately 140,000 T cells.

Time point described: peripheral blood 6 weeks after treatment start. Sample contribution per patient ranged from 1 to 8, covering pretreatment and on-treatment. Some clones are missing from TCRdb's copy, which holds only in-frame ones; the method was immunoSEQ multiplex PCR. The sample records around 110,000 clones, approximately 90% being singletons. The V gene's germline CDR1 is SNHLY and CDR2 FYNNEI. V lost 9 bases, J lost 1 base, and 6 bases stayed unmatched. The CDR3 consists of 16 residues. The material sequenced was PBMCs, taken around atezolizumab (anti-PD-L1) treatment. The chain has TRBV2 and TRBJ2-3, with 14 bases fitting TRBD2. The clonotype comes from a man aged 55 to 70 with urothelial cancer. This CDR3 is CASTPGLAGGTDTQYF. CDR3 nucleotide sequence: TGTGCCAGTACCCCGGGACTAGCGGGGGGCACAGATACGCAGTATTTT.